This T cell receptor beta chain was sequenced in a study of T cell responses to AZD1222 COVID-19 vaccine (TCRdb year 2021). With respect to the entire study: A total of approximately 250 trial participants underwent TCR sequencing, of whom roughly 210 had received two doses of AZD1222 and some 26 had received two doses of the MenACWY control vaccine. Trial participants were enrolled into age subgroups of 18-55, 56-69 and 70-plus years, which contained 148, 28 and 57 TCR-sequenced participants, respectively. Study-level results and caveats: Participants were mostly white British, with more females than males. The authors suggested clonal diversity may have been underestimated. Because no samples from the day 14 peak response were available, repertoires could be characterized only after the peak T cell response. The whole spike protein was spanned by vaccine-associated CD4 TCRs, and dominant responses were seen in regions 160-218 and 743-854. Nearly half of unique spike-specific TCRs reportedly recognized epitopes outside regions mutated in the B.1.351 and B.1.1.7 variants. Conclusions about previously exposed vaccinees are limited because only 5 or 6 AZD1222 recipients were SARS-CoV-2 seropositive at baseline. After two AZD1222 doses, spike-specific TCR breadth and depth were significantly higher than at day 0 and than in MenACWY recipients. In the small 56-69-year group, the increase in depth fell short of significance, most likely because of low power.

Turning to this clone: Its antigen is not yet known. Base quality data are lacking; no much larger clone is found one base away.

The CDR3, from cysteine to phenylalanine, totals 16 residues. Solely the CDR3 DNA is kept, with 48 bases framed from the first base. The germline V and J ends show losses of 0 bases and 4 bases respectively, and no gene match explains 4 bases of the junction. CDR1 and CDR2 are drawn from the germline V gene: MNHEY, SVGAGI. The sample's time point label, in plain terms: about 28 days (+/-7) after the second vaccine dose. AZD1222 recipients given second doses at about 4 weeks or at about 12 weeks were pooled, since spike-specific TCR depth and breadth were not found to differ between the two schedules. Vaccinee samples came from UK trials COV001 and COV002, including a single-blind randomized controlled phase 2/3 trial of AZD1222 (ChAdOx1 nCoV-19) in healthy adults. Trial participant PBMC samples were collected at day 0 and day 28 after the second dose for TCRbeta chain sequencing. The CDR3 regions of human TCRbeta chains were analyzed by immunosequencing. As for the authors' bioinformatics: TCRs in the repertoires were compared against a reference library of SARS-CoV-2-specific TCRs that had been generated with the MIRA antigen-specificity platform. Breadth was defined as the fraction of unique TCRs that were SARS-CoV-2-associated. Depth was defined as the fraction of total T cells that were SARS-CoV-2-associated. Each spike-specific TCR was assigned to its reactive spike region and to a CD4 or CD8 class using the MIRA data. Log10-transformed breadth and depth values were compared by one-way ANOVA with Sidak's multiple comparisons tests. Sourced from immuneACCESS, this table was stored by TCRdb with only in-frame sequences that have V and J called. A share of the clones is absent; for the studies checked, an unresolved V gene accounts for under half, and the remainder has no known explanation. V, J and clone size were drawn from that table, and D and trimming were deduced from the DNA. This sample has about 110,000 clones in its table, and about 90% of those were observed once. Under 9.5% of the sample belongs to the ten largest clones.

This TCR was recovered from an adult who received the AZD1222 COVID-19 vaccine. Specimen: peripheral blood, collected 28 days after the second AZD1222 dose. The chain is encoded by TRBV6-5 joined to TRBJ2-3, with TRBD1 matching 10 junction bases. This receptor has the CDR3 CASSYSGTGVADTQYF. DNA sequence: TGTGCCAGCAGTTACTCTGGGACAGGGGTAGCAGATACGCAGTATTTT.